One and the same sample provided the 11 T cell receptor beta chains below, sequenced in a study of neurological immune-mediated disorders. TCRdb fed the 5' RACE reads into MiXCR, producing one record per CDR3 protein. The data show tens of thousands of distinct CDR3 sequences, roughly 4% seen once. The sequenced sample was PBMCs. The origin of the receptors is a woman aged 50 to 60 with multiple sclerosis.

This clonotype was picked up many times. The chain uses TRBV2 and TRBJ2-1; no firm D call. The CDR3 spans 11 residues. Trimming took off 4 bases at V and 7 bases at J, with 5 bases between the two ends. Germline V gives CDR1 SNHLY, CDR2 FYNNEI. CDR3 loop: CASSGPNEQFF. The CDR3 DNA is TGTGCCAGCAGTGGTCCTAATGAGCAGTTCTTC.

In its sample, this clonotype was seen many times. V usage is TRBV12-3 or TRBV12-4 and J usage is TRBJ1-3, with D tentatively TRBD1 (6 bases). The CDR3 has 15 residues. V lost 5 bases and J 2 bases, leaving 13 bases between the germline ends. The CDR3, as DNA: TGTGCCAGCAGTCTCAGGGGATCGGCTGGAAACACCATATATTTT. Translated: CASSLRGSAGNTIYF.

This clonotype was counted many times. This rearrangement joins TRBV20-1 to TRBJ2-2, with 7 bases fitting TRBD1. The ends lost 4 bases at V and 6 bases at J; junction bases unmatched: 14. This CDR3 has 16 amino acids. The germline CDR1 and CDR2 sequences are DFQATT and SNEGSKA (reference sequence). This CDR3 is CSAKDPRTGEPGELFF. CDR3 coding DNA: TGCAGTGCTAAGGATCCTAGAACAGGGGAGCCCGGGGAGCTGTTTTTT.

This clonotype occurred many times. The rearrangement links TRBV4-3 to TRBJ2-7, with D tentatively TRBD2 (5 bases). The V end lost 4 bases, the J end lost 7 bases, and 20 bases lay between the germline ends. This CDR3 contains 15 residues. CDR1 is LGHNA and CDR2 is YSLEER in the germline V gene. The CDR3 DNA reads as TGCGCCAGCAGCCCAAGCAATTCGGACTCGTGGGAGCAGTACTTC. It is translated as CASSPSNSDSWEQYF.

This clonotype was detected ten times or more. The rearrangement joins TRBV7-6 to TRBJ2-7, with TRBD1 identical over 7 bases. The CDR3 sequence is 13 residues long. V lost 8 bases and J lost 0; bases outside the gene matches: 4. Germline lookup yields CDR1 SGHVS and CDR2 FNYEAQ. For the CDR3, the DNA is TGTGCCAGCGGGGGACAGTACTCCTACGAGCAGTACTTC. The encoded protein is CASGGQYSYEQYF.

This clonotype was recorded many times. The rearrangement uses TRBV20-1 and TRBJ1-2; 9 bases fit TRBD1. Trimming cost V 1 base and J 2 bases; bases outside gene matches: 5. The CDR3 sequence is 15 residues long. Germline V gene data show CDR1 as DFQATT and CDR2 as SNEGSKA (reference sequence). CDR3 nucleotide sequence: TGCAGTGCTAGAGTTGCAGGACAGGGGAACTATGGCTACACCTTC. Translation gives CSARVAGQGNYGYTF.

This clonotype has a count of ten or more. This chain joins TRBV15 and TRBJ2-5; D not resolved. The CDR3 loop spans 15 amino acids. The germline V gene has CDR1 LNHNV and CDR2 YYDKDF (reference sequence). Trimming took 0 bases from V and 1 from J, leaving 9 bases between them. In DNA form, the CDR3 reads TGTGCCACCAGCAGAGATAGGACCCGCCAAGAGACCCAGTACTTC. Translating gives CATSRDRTRQETQYF.

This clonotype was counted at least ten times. CDR3 in DNA: TGCAGTGCTAGAGCGACTAGGAGCTCCTACGAGCAGTACTTC. Protein product: CSARATRSSYEQYF. The V and J genes are TRBV20-1 and TRBJ2-7; tentatively, D is TRBD2 (6 bases). The CDR3 covers 14 residues. Trimming removed 1 base from V and 0 bases from J, with 10 bases in between. Germline values: CDR1 DFQATT, CDR2 SNEGSKA (reference sequence).

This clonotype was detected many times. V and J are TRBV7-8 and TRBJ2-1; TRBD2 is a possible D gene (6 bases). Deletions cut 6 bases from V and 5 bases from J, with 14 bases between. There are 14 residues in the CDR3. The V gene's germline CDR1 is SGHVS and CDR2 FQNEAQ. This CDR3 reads CASSSGSPHNEQFF. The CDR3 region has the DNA TGTGCCAGCAGTTCCGGGAGTCCCCACAATGAGCAGTTCTTC.

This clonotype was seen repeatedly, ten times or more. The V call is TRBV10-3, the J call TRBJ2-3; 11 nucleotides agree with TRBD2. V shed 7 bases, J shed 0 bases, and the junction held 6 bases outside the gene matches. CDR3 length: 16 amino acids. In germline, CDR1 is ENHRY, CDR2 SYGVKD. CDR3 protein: CAIKETSGASTDTQYF. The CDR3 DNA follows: TGTGCCATCAAAGAGACTAGCGGGGCTAGCACAGATACGCAGTATTTT.

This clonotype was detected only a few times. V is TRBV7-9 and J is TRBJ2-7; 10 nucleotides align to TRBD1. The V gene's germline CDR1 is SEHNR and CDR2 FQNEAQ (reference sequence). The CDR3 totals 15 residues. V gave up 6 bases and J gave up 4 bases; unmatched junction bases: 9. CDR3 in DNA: TGTGCCAGCAGGGCCGGGACAGGGGATGGGTACGAGCAGTACTTC. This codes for CASRAGTGDGYEQYF.